The 10 T cell receptor beta chains given below trace back to one sample, sequenced in a study of T cells after yellow fever vaccination (dated by TCRdb to the late 2010s). The meaning of the sample's treatment or condition label: live attenuated yellow fever vaccine strain. Libraries were constructed by 5' RACE. The instrument given in TCRdb is Illumina HiSeq 2500. The public reads were reprocessed in TCRdb via fastp at Q25 and MiXCR, keeping in-frame beta chains. CDR3 protein duplicates are merged, each entry listing the most common genes and DNA. The sample table shows about 580,000 distinct CDR3 sequences, and roughly a sixth are seen once. Of the sample, 17% is held by the ten largest clones. The specimen comprised PBMCs, sampled 5 days after the first yellow fever vaccination. Every receptor here comes from a man aged 18 to 30 who received the YFV17D yellow fever vaccine.

The chain joins TRBV6-5 to TRBJ2-2; D remains unclear. CDR3 size: 16 residues. Trimming cost V 0 bases and J 1 base, with 9 bases left between them. Germline loops: CDR1 MNHEY, CDR2 SVGAGI. The DNA of the CDR3 is TGTGCCAGCAGTTACTCGATTAGGCAGAACACCGGGGAGCTGTTTTTT. It yields the protein CASSYSIRQNTGELFF.

The rearrangement joins TRBV6-2 or TRBV6-3 to TRBJ1-1, with no clear D. Trimming took 2 bases from V and 6 from J, leaving 10 bases between them. The CDR3 spans 13 residues. Germline CDR1 is MNHEY and CDR2 is SVGEGT. This chain's CDR3 is CASSYRAGAEAFF. DNA for the CDR3: TGTGCCAGCAGTTACCGGGCTGGCGCTGAAGCTTTCTTT.

V is TRBV27 and J is TRBJ1-1, with 10 bases lining up with TRBD1. CDR3 length: 15 residues. J lost 3 bases, V lost 4 bases, and 5 bases had no gene match. Germline V gene sequence: CDR1 MNHEY, CDR2 SMNVEV (reference sequence). CDR3 loop: CASSSRTGGDTEAFF. CDR3 nucleotide sequence: TGTGCCAGCAGTTCTCGGACAGGGGGGGACACTGAAGCTTTCTTT.

The CDR3 spells CASSFRHLGGDQTQYF. CDR3 bases: TGTGCCAGCAGCTTCCGACACCTCGGGGGGGATCAGACCCAGTACTTC. The rearrangement joins TRBV6-2 or TRBV6-3 to TRBJ2-5; 8 bases align to TRBD2. The germline gives CDR1 MNHEY, CDR2 SVGEGT. The CDR3 extends over 16 amino acids. V shed 6 bases, J shed 6 bases, and the junction held 15 bases outside the gene matches.

The chain uses TRBV12-5 and TRBJ2-2; D possibly matches TRBD1 or TRBD2 (5 bases each). V was shortened by 6 bases and J by 0 bases, with 14 bases between the two germline ends. Germline V gene data show CDR1 as LGHNT and CDR2 as FRNRAP. The CDR3 totals 16 residues. The CDR3 is CASGSRDRANTGELFF. CDR3 bases: TGTGCTAGTGGCTCCCGGGACCGCGCGAACACCGGGGAGCTGTTTTTT.

This clonotype was detected only a few times. The J gene is TRBJ2-3, the V gene TRBV11-2; D unresolved. This CDR3 region has 13 residues. Trimming removed 2 bases from V and 4 bases from J, with 7 bases in between. Germline V CDR1 and CDR2: SGHAT, FQNNGV. DNA of the CDR3: TGTGCCAGCAGCTTATGGGTGGCAGATACGCAGTATTTT. This encodes CASSLWVADTQYF.

The sample holds a few counts of this clonotype. The chain combines TRBV6-5 with TRBJ1-3; 12 bases align to TRBD1. Germline-derived CDR1 and CDR2 are MNHEY and SVGAGI. The length of the CDR3 is 12 residues. The trim removed 5 bases at V and 14 bases at J, leaving 4 bases unmatched. For the CDR3, the DNA is TGTGCCAGCAGTCCCGGGACAGGGGGCTTATATTTT. Amino acid sequence: CASSPGTGGLYF.

This clonotype appeared many times. The chain recombines TRBV3-1 with TRBJ2-3, with D possibly being TRBD1 or TRBD2 (5 bases each). Germline CDR1 and CDR2: LGHDT and YNNKEL (reference sequence). Trimming shortened V by 7 bases and J by 0 bases, and 11 bases separated the two germline ends. The CDR3 contains 14 residues. Here the CDR3 DNA reads TGTGCCAGCAACTCACGGGGCAGCACAGATACGCAGTATTTT. The encoded protein is CASNSRGSTDTQYF.

This clonotype turned up a few times. CDR3 region: CASSQDWAGDYNEQFF. In DNA form, the CDR3 reads TGCGCCAGCAGCCAAGATTGGGCAGGGGATTACAATGAGCAGTTCTTC. V and J are TRBV4-1 and TRBJ2-1, with a weak D call TRBD1 (6 bases). Germline CDR1 is MGHRA and CDR2 is YSYEKL. V lost 0 bases and J 4 bases, leaving 13 bases between the germline ends. The CDR3 has 16 residues.

V and J are TRBV6-2 or TRBV6-3 and TRBJ2-1; D may correspond to TRBD1 or TRBD2 (5 bases each). V was pared by 7 bases and J by 2 bases, with 9 bases between. This CDR3 region has 13 residues. The V gene's germline CDR1 is MNHEY and CDR2 SVGEGT. This CDR3 is CASKRDPYNEQFF. The CDR3 region has the DNA TGTGCCAGCAAACGGGACCCCTACAATGAGCAGTTCTTC.